This TCR beta chain was sequenced for a study of blood T cells in healthy people across ages. Study-wide findings and caveats: The authors considered diversity estimates from one million T cells to be underestimates. Higher diversity, along with more naive CD4+ cells, distinguished long-lived donors from aged donors.

The authors ran a second PCR of roughly 6 to 11 cycles using a sample-barcoded 5' primer and a J-beta primer mix. TCRdb passed the 5' RACE reads through MiXCR, listing each CDR3 protein once. This sample has some 880,000 distinct CDR3 sequences; 35% to 40% occur once, and the top ten carry around 13%. This clonotype showed up just a few times. Its specificity is not known. Drawn from each donor were about 9 milliliters of peripheral blood. The V end was cut by 4 bases, the J end by 13 bases, with 17 bases between. CDR1 SGHTS and CDR2 YDEGEE come from the germline V gene. This CDR3 region has 12 residues.

This clonotype was sampled from a man in his late teens or twenties in good health. The sample comprised blood. V is TRBV5-8 and J is TRBJ2-5, with D tentatively TRBD1 or TRBD2 (6 bases each). The CDR3 DNA reads TGTGCCAGCAGCCCAGGGGACTGGGGGTGGTACTTC. Its protein product is CASSPGDWGWYF.